This T cell receptor (beta chain) came from a study of blood T cell repertoires in COVID-19 (TCRdb year 2020). Regarding the study in general: Samples covering the acute and convalescent phases of COVID-19 were provided by collaborators in the United States, Italy and Spain. The samples were drawn from the first 160 participants of the ongoing ImmuneRACE study and from 1,254 subjects provided by 6 global collaborators. A freely available public database, intended as a resource for researchers studying the immune response to SARS-CoV-2, is where the repertoires were released. The sample metadata nearly always contained a de-identified subject ID, COVID-19 status, age in years and sex. The dataset comprised deeply sampled blood TCRbeta repertoires from subjects exposed to, actively infected with, or recovered from COVID-19. The prospective study material was composed of cDNA or gDNA derived from T cells, B-cell-depleted T cells, or PBMCs. HLA class I and class II types, where available, came from metadata supplied by the sample provider rather than from assay-based typing.

The paper as a whole reports these results and caveats: The quantity of clinical and demographic metadata differed by source and by participant and was supplied without curation.

Turning to this clone: The clone's antigen remains unknown. Base qualities were left out, and no much larger clone turns up one base away.

The immunoSEQ Assay, a bias-controlled multiplex PCR, was used to amplify TCRbeta CDR3 regions from genomic DNA. The original pipeline was this. Nucleated cell counts per sample were estimated from amplification of reference gene primers within the assay. To quantify the absolute abundance of each unique TCRbeta CDR3 rearrangement, sequence reads were collapsed and filtered. Productive Simpson clonality was computed per sample as the square root of Simpson's diversity index over productive rearrangements. TCRdb holds this immuneACCESS table with in-frame rearrangements only. Some clones are missing; in checked studies, unresolved V genes explain under half, and the rest has no known cause. For V, J and clone size, that table is used; D and trimming come from the DNA. Across this sample there are fewer than 200,000 clones, with about 86% seen only once. The biggest ten clones account for roughly 9.1% of the sample.

The collaborating institutions used their own protocols to collect whole blood in K2EDTA tubes. For TCRbeta analysis, collaborators shipped samples as frozen whole blood, isolated PBMCs, or DNA extracted from either of those sample types. V loses 1 base of germline sequence and J loses 7 bases, and the interval between the two ends is 10 bases. Reading the germline V gene (reference sequence) gives CDR1 SGHAT and CDR2 FQDESV. The CDR3, cysteine through phenylalanine, is 13 amino acids long. Only CDR3 DNA remains: 39 bases, in frame from the first base. The sample taken for sequencing was peripheral blood. This receptor was identified in a man aged 50-59 years with active or convalescent COVID-19. The rearrangement joined TRBV11-1 to TRBJ1-1; the D gene is perhaps TRBD1, from 5 matching bases. The CDR3 is CASSLVVGDEAFF. The DNA sequence is as follows: TGTGCCAGCAGCTTAGTAGTAGGGGATGAAGCTTTCTTT. The reference TRBV11-1 and TRBJ1-1 proteins fill in what lies around the CDR3, so the full variable domain reads EAEVAQSPRYKITEKSQAVAFWCDPISGHATLYWYRQILGQGPELLVQFQDESVVDDSQLPKDRFSAERLKGVDSTLKIQPAELGDSAMYLCASSLVVGDEAFFGQGTRLTVV.